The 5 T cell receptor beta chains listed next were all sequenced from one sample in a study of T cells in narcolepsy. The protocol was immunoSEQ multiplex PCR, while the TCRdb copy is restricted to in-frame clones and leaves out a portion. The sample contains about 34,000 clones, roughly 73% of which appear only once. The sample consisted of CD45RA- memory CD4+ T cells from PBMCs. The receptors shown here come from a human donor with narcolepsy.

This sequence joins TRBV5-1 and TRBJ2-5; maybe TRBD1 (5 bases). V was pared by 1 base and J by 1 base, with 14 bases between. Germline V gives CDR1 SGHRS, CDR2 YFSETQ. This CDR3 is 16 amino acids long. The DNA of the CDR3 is TGCGCCAGCAGCTTGAAGGCAGGGCGGATCCAAGAGACCCAGTACTTC. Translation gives CASSLKAGRIQETQYF.

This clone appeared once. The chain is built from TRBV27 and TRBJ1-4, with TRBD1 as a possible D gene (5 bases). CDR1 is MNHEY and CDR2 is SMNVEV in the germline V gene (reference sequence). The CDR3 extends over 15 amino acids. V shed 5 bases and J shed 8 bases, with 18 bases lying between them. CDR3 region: CASSEAGTPEEKLFF. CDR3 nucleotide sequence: TGTGCCAGCAGTGAAGCCGGGACCCCAGAAGAAAAACTGTTTTTT.

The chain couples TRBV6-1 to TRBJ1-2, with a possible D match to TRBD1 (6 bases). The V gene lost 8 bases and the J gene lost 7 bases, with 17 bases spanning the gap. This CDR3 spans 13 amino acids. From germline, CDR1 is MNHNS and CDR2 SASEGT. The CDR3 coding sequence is TGTGCCAGCGAACAGGGTAGAATTGGTGGCTACACCTTC. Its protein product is CASEQGRIGGYTF.

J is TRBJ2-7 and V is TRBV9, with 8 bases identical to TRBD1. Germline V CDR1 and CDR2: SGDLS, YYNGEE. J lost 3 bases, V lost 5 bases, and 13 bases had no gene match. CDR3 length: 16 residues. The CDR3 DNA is TGTGCCAGCAGTCCCCGATCGACAGGGGTCGTCTACGAGCAGTACTTC. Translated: CASSPRSTGVVYEQYF.

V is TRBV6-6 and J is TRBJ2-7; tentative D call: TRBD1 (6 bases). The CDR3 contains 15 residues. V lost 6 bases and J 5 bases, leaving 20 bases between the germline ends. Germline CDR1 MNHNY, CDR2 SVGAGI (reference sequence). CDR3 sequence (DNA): TGTGCCAGCAGGCCGCAGGGGTTCGGGTCGAACGAGCAGTACTTC. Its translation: CASRPQGFGSNEQYF.